Listed here are 9 T cell receptor beta chains from one sample, sequenced in a study of OX40 agonist ivuxolimab in advanced cancers. TCRdb's copy holds only in-frame clones and misses some; the assay was immunoSEQ multiplex PCR. Altogether 80,000 or so clones are present, roughly 91% being singletons, with the ten largest covering about 1.8%. Sequencing was performed on CD4+ or CD8+ T cells sorted from blood, taken in a trial of the OX40 agonist ivuxolimab. The receptor source for this set is an adult with an advanced solid tumor such as melanoma, head and neck, liver or kidney cancer.

The chain joins TRBV11-3 to TRBJ2-5; TRBD2 aligns across 7 bases. From germline, CDR1 is SGHNT and CDR2 YENEEA. Trimming removed 4 bases from V and 4 bases from J; junction bases left unmatched: 9. The CDR3 is 15 amino acids. Here the CDR3 DNA reads TGTGCCAGCAGCTCCGGGCTAGCGGTCGGAGAGACCCAGTACTTC. It specifies CASSSGLAVGETQYF.

The chain uses TRBV10-2 and TRBJ2-3; TRBD1 might be the D (6 bases). Germline assignment: CDR1 WSHSY and CDR2 SAAADI. Trimming took 8 bases from V and 1 from J, leaving 13 bases between them. This CDR3 is 14 amino acids long. CDR3 sequence (DNA): TGCGCCAGCTTTCCCCAGGGGCGCACAGATACGCAGTATTTT. Its translation: CASFPQGRTDTQYF.

The V call is TRBV7-9, the J call TRBJ2-3; 11 bases map to TRBD2. This CDR3 has 16 amino acids. The V gene end was trimmed by 2 bases and the J gene end by 7 bases; junction bases not matched to a gene: 8. Per germline, CDR1 SEHNR and CDR2 FQNEAQ (reference sequence). CDR3 coding DNA: TGTGCCAGCAGCTTAATAGCGGGAGGGCCTATGCATACGCAGTATTTT. This gives the protein CASSLIAGGPMHTQYF.

The chain employs TRBV2 and TRBJ1-5, with a tentative D call TRBD1 (5 bases). This CDR3 is 14 amino acids long. Germline CDR1 and CDR2: SNHLY and FYNNEI. Trimming pared 4 bases from V and 4 bases from J, leaving 11 bases between. The CDR3: CASSARARNQPQHF. The DNA of the CDR3 is TGTGCCAGCAGTGCCAGGGCAAGAAATCAGCCCCAGCATTTT.

V usage is TRBV29-1 and J usage is TRBJ2-7; D call uncertain. The CDR3 loop spans 13 amino acids. The V gene's germline CDR1 is SQVTM and CDR2 ANQGSEA. V was trimmed by 7 bases and J by 3 bases, leaving 16 bases between them. The CDR3 DNA is TGCAGCGCCTCAAGCCCAGGAGTCTACGAGCAGTACTTC. Translation gives CSASSPGVYEQYF.

The rearrangement links TRBV4-1 to TRBJ1-5; maybe TRBD1 (5 bases). In germline, CDR1 is MGHRA, CDR2 YSYEKL. Trimming stripped 3 bases from V and 7 bases from J, with 13 bases between. The CDR3 contains 14 residues. In DNA, the CDR3 is TGCGCCAGCAGCCACCCAGGGCGAGGCCAGCCCCAGCATTTT. As protein: CASSHPGRGQPQHF.

J is TRBJ1-4 and V is TRBV7-9, with D hard to call. The CDR3 runs 13 residues. V lost 3 bases and J 10 bases, leaving 12 bases between the germline ends. CDR1 is SEHNR, CDR2 FQNEAQ, per germline (reference sequence). CDR3 loop: CASSFGPARKLFF. DNA for the CDR3: TGTGCCAGCAGCTTTGGCCCCGCCAGAAAACTGTTTTTT.

The chain links TRBV6-1 to TRBJ2-1; no reliable D call. V shed 5 bases and J shed 10 bases, with 9 bases lying between them. This CDR3 is built from 11 residues. Per the germline V gene, CDR1 is MNHNS and CDR2 is SASEGT. CDR3 DNA sequence: TGTGCCAGCAGTTACATTGGGGAGCAGTTCTTC. Translated: CASSYIGEQFF.

The V gene is TRBV4-2, the J gene TRBJ1-4; D remains ambiguous. This CDR3 has 15 residues. Trimming left V 1 base short and J 4 bases short, with 10 bases between. The germline V gene encodes CDR1 LGHNA and CDR2 YNFKEQ. CDR3 protein: CASSQVVQNNEKLFF. The CDR3 nucleotides are TGTGCCAGCAGCCAAGTGGTGCAAAATAATGAAAAACTGTTTTTT.